These 23 T cell receptor beta chains were sequenced from one sample in a study of human T cells and chemical hapten exposure. The time point is: pre-sensitization, week 0. Treatment here: therapeutic diphenylcyclopropenone sensitization with weekly scalp DPC. Via MiXCR, TCRdb re-called the RACE reads, giving one row per CDR3 protein. Among fewer than 300,000 distinct CDR3 sequences listed, over 8% were seen once. The sample in question was whole blood, obtained in connection with sensitization to the hapten diphenylcyclopropenone (DPC). The receptor source for this set is a woman in her forties with alopecia areata. Some clones in this sample may be carry-over from other donors' samples.

The chain uses TRBV9 and TRBJ1-2; TRBD1 might be the D (6 bases). Trimming removed 1 base from V and 3 bases from J, with 19 bases in between. This CDR3 region has 17 residues. Germline CDR1 SGDLS, CDR2 YYNGEE. DNA for the CDR3: TGTGCCAGCAGCGTACAATCTACGGGGGGCGCGCACTATGGCTACACCTTC. Translating gives CASSVQSTGGAHYGYTF.

This clonotype has only a few counts. This chain uses TRBV9 with TRBJ2-7; 7 bases are a match to TRBD2. Germline lookup yields CDR1 SGDLS and CDR2 YYNGEE. Trimming at V came to 0 bases and at J to 5 bases, leaving 11 bases not matched to a gene. The CDR3 sequence is 16 residues long. The CDR3 region has the DNA TGTGCCAGCAGCGTAGAAGGTGGGAGGGCCCCGGACGAGCAGTACTTC. The encoded protein is CASSVEGGRAPDEQYF.

The chain is built from TRBV7-2 and TRBJ2-1; 11 nucleotides agree with TRBD2. This CDR3 is 15 amino acids long. V dropped 1 base and J dropped 9; count of bases not matched to a gene: 5. Germline CDR1 SGHTA, CDR2 FQGNSA. The DNA for the CDR3 is TGTGCCAGCAGCTTAGTAGCGGGAGGGGCGGCTGAGCAGTTCTTC. This sequence encodes CASSLVAGGAAEQFF.

The table lists this clonotype with a few counts. The rearrangement joins TRBV7-9 to TRBJ2-2, with D possibly matching TRBD2 (6 bases). Trimming left V 5 bases short and J 3 bases short, with 16 bases between. CDR1 and CDR2 (germline): SEHNR, FQNEAQ (reference sequence). The CDR3 covers 16 residues. The chain's CDR3 is CASSPGLFADTGELFF. The CDR3 DNA is TGTGCCAGCAGCCCGGGACTTTTTGCGGACACCGGGGAGCTGTTTTTT.

The chain joins TRBV20-1 to TRBJ2-7, with 12 positions matching TRBD2. With 6 bases clipped from V and 5 bases from J, the junction kept 11 bases outside the gene matches. The CDR3 contains 15 residues. Germline V gives CDR1 DFQATT, CDR2 SNEGSKA (reference sequence). The CDR3 sequence is CSAPHLAGGFHEQYF. The CDR3 DNA follows: TGCAGTGCCCCTCATCTAGCGGGAGGGTTCCACGAGCAGTACTTC.

In its sample, this clonotype was seen many times. CDR3: CASSLSPEDTQYF. As DNA, the CDR3 is TGTGCCAGCAGTTTATCCCCGGAGGATACGCAGTATTTT. The rearrangement uses TRBV28 and TRBJ2-3; D gene uncertain. This CDR3 has 13 residues. CDR1 is MDHEN and CDR2 is SYDVKM in the germline V gene. The V and J ends lost 1 base and 6 bases respectively, with 8 bases between them. The variable domain in full, completed from reference TRBV28 and TRBJ2-3, reads DVKVTQSSRYLVKRTGEKVFLECVQDMDHENMFWYRQDPGLGLRLIYFSYDVKMKEKGDIPEGYSVSREKKERFSLILESASTNQTSMYLCASSLSPEDTQYFGPGTRLTVL.

The chain couples TRBV5-1 to TRBJ2-2; D is undetermined. This CDR3 is built from 15 residues. Trimming left V 6 bases short and J 4 bases short, with 16 bases between. CDR1 is SGHRS, CDR2 YFSETQ, per germline. CDR3 region: CASTPYGQVTGELFF. The CDR3 DNA follows: TGCGCCAGCACCCCCTATGGGCAGGTCACCGGGGAGCTGTTTTTT.

A few counts support this clonotype. The J gene is TRBJ2-7, the V gene TRBV7-3, with 8 positions matching TRBD1. V gave up 3 bases and J gave up 3 bases; unmatched junction bases: 4. Germline CDR1 SGHTA, CDR2 FQGTGA. CDR3 length equals 14 residues. The CDR3 here is CASSFSGGNYEQYF. As DNA, the CDR3 is TGTGCCAGCAGCTTCTCAGGGGGCAACTACGAGCAGTACTTC.

This rearrangement joins TRBV21-1 to TRBJ2-3. TRBV21-1 is annotated as a pseudogene. The CDR3 loop spans 12 amino acids. The CDR3 reads CASSKGADTQYF. CDR3 DNA sequence: TGTGCCAGCAGCAAGGGTGCAGATACGCAGTATTTT.

This clonotype occurred a few times. The chain has TRBV7-3 and TRBJ2-1; D is uncertain. The CDR3 has 14 amino acids. The germline V gene encodes CDR1 SGHTA and CDR2 FQGTGA. Deletions cut 2 bases from V and 5 bases from J, with 10 bases between. The CDR3 spells CASSLASPDNEQFF. In nucleotides, the CDR3 is TGTGCCAGCAGCTTAGCTTCACCGGACAATGAGCAGTTCTTC.

The chain has TRBV20-1 and TRBJ2-7; D is possibly TRBD2 (5 bases). This CDR3 contains 14 residues. V lost 0 bases to trimming and J lost 3 bases, with 12 bases between them. The germline V gene encodes CDR1 DFQATT and CDR2 SNEGSKA (reference sequence). CDR3: CSAREASRFYEQYF. CDR3 DNA sequence: TGCAGTGCTAGAGAGGCTAGCCGATTCTACGAGCAGTACTTC.

In this sample, this clonotype turned up a few times. V usage is TRBV12-3 or TRBV12-4 and J usage is TRBJ2-7, with D hard to call. This CDR3 spans 15 amino acids. Trimming removed 6 bases at V and 0 bases at J, with 15 bases between. CDR3 sequence (DNA): TGTGCCAGCAGACGCCCCGGGCCTAACTCCTACGAGCAGTACTTC. It codes for CASRRPGPNSYEQYF.

This clonotype has a handful of counts. The rearrangement uses TRBV5-1 and TRBJ2-1; tentatively, D is TRBD1 (6 bases). V was cut by 1 base and J by 12 bases, with 20 bases left in between. The CDR3 has 15 residues. Germline V gene lookup returns CDR1 SGHRS and CDR2 YFSETQ. The CDR3 DNA reads as TGCGCCAGCAGCTTGTCGACCGGACAGTACGTATCGCAGTTCTTC. This translates into CASSLSTGQYVSQFF.

The V gene is TRBV24-1, the J gene TRBJ1-2, with D maybe TRBD1 (5 bases). V lost 2 bases, J lost 8 bases, and 14 bases lay in between. In germline, CDR1 is KGHDR, CDR2 SFDVKD. This CDR3 is 14 amino acids long. This chain's CDR3 is CATSDSGRSGGYTF. CDR3 DNA: TGTGCCACCAGTGATTCGGGACGGAGCGGAGGCTACACCTTC.

This clonotype was picked up a small number of times. The chain couples TRBV29-1 to TRBJ2-5; TRBD2 agrees at 11 bases. Germline CDR1 reads SQVTM; CDR2 reads ANQGSEA. With 6 bases clipped from V and 4 bases from J, the junction kept 13 bases outside the gene matches. This CDR3 is 16 amino acids long. Here the CDR3 reads CSVLGTSGRIRETQYF. In DNA form, the CDR3 reads TGCAGCGTCTTAGGAACTAGCGGGAGAATTCGAGAGACCCAGTACTTC.

This clonotype showed up just a few times. The chain combines TRBV7-9 with TRBJ1-1; D is possibly TRBD1 (6 bases). This CDR3 contains 14 residues. Trimming removed 5 bases at V and 7 bases at J, with 17 bases between. Germline V gene sequence: CDR1 SEHNR, CDR2 FQNEAQ (reference sequence). The CDR3 sequence is CASSPLQGRIEAFF. The DNA for the CDR3 is TGTGCCAGCAGCCCCCTCCAGGGGCGTATTGAAGCTTTCTTT.

The J gene is TRBJ2-7, the V gene TRBV6-5; 10 positions agree with TRBD1. The CDR3 contains 14 residues. Germline values: CDR1 MNHEY, CDR2 SVGAGI. V was clipped by 0 bases and J by 5 bases; unmatched bases: 1. This CDR3 is CASSYSGTGDEQYF. The DNA for the CDR3 is TGTGCCAGCAGTTACTCTGGGACAGGGGACGAGCAGTACTTC.

V usage is TRBV12-3 or TRBV12-4 and J usage is TRBJ2-4, with D perhaps TRBD2 (6 bases). CDR3 length: 13 amino acids. V lost 9 bases and J 3 bases, leaving 12 bases between the germline ends. The CDR3 reads CASGEEDKNIQYF. In DNA form, the CDR3 reads TGTGCCAGTGGGGAGGAGGACAAAAACATTCAGTACTTC.

This clonotype was detected many times. The chain has TRBV29-1 and TRBJ1-1, with D unresolved. The CDR3 has 12 amino acids. From germline, CDR1 is SQVTM and CDR2 ANQGSEA. Trimming took off 5 bases at V and 1 base at J, with 8 bases between the two ends. The CDR3 reads CSVRSANTEAFF. In DNA, the CDR3 is TGCAGCGTTCGGTCGGCGAACACTGAAGCTTTCTTT.

The V gene is TRBV2, the J gene TRBJ2-1; 11 nucleotides agree with TRBD2. The CDR3 sequence is 14 residues long. V shed 4 bases and J 11 bases; nucleotides not matched to a gene: 7. CDR1 and CDR2 from the germline V gene are SNHLY and FYNNEI. In DNA, the CDR3 is TGTGCCAGCAGTGCACTAGCGGGAGCGGTTCAGCAGTTCTTC. It translates to CASSALAGAVQQFF. Together with reference TRBV2 and TRBJ2-1, the CDR3 gives the full variable domain: EPEVTQTPSHQVTQMGQEVILRCVPISNHLYFYWYRQILGQKVEFLVSFYNNEISEKSEIFDDQFSVERPDGSNFTLKIRSTKLEDSAMYFCASSALAGAVQQFFGPGTRLTVL.

In its sample, this clonotype was seen a few times. The chain joins TRBV6-5 to TRBJ2-7, with 8 positions matching TRBD1. CDR3 size: 15 residues. Unmatched junction bases numbered 8, after V lost 7 bases and J lost 0 bases. In germline, CDR1 is MNHEY, CDR2 SVGAGI. The CDR3 protein is CASTRTGTGSYEQYF. The CDR3 nucleotides read TGTGCCAGCACCCGGACAGGGACGGGCTCCTACGAGCAGTACTTC.

Only a few counts were recorded for this clonotype. This chain joins TRBV12-3 or TRBV12-4 and TRBJ1-1; D is uncertain. The V gene lost 5 bases and the J gene lost 6 bases, with 16 bases spanning the gap. The CDR3 sequence is 14 residues long. The CDR3 is CASSPGGGGAEAFF. CDR3 DNA: TGTGCCAGCAGTCCCGGTGGAGGTGGCGCTGAAGCTTTCTTT.

This clonotype turned up a few times. V and J are TRBV6-1 and TRBJ2-7; D is unresolved. V gave up 6 bases and J gave up 2 bases, with 14 bases separating them. The CDR3 totals 14 residues. Germline V gives CDR1 MNHNS, CDR2 SASEGT. The CDR3 spells CASSKPSPPYEQYF. The CDR3 bases are TGTGCCAGCAGCAAACCGTCCCCGCCCTACGAGCAGTACTTC.